This T cell receptor (beta chain) stems from a study of blood T cell repertoires in COVID-19. Study-level information: Researchers got acute and convalescent COVID-19 samples from the United States, Italy and Spain. Sources were T cells, B-cell-depleted T cells, or PBMCs; the material itself was cDNA or gDNA.

The Seattle patients, enrolled during active infection, were followed longitudinally. In the original analysis: Estimation of nucleated cell counts relied on the amplification of reference gene primers. Method: immunoSEQ multiplex PCR; TCRdb's copy keeps in-frame clones and lacks some. V, J and clone size are taken as reported in that table, and D and trimming were inferred from the DNA itself. The data contain some 450,000 clones, approximately 90% of them singletons. Per the germline V gene, CDR1 is SGHRS and CDR2 is YFSETQ. There are 15 residues in the CDR3. Trimming took 0 bases from V and 8 from J; bases not matched to a gene: 10.

The chain uses TRBV5-1 and TRBJ1-1; TRBD1 agrees at 7 bases. This TCR came from a woman in her forties or fifties with COVID-19, enrolled during active disease. The specimen was peripheral blood. The CDR3 DNA is TGCGCCAGCAGCTTGGGGCCAGGGGGAGAGAGGGAAGCTTTCTTT. As protein: CASSLGPGGEREAFF.